These 20 T cell receptor beta chains share one sample of origin, sequenced in a study of blood T cell repertoires in COVID-19. Libraries were prepared by immunoSEQ multiplex PCR; TCRdb keeps only in-frame clonotypes and omits some of them. The table lists 88,000 or so clones, 79% of them singletons. Source material: peripheral blood. The origin of the receptors is a human donor in a cohort sampled during active COVID-19.

This clone has a single count. The chain carries TRBV9 and TRBJ2-1; 8 nucleotides match TRBD2. Germline CDR1 is SGDLS and CDR2 is YYNGEE. This CDR3 is built from 13 residues. Trimming cost V 3 bases and J 7 bases; bases outside gene matches: 3. CDR3 DNA sequence: TGTGCCAGCAGCGCCGGACTAGCAAATGAGCAGTTCTTC. It encodes CASSAGLANEQFF.

This rearrangement joins TRBV6-5 to TRBJ1-3; D is ambiguous. The V gene lost 5 bases and the J gene lost 6 bases, with 14 bases spanning the gap. Per germline, CDR1 MNHEY and CDR2 SVGAGI. The CDR3 totals 14 residues. CDR3 sequence reads: CASSPGGVENTIYF. As DNA, the CDR3 is TGTGCCAGCAGTCCAGGTGGTGTGGAAAACACCATATATTTT.

In its sample, this clone was seen many times. J is TRBJ1-1 and V is TRBV19; D is ambiguous. The germline V gene has CDR1 LNHDA and CDR2 SQIVND (reference sequence). The CDR3 is 13 residues long. The V end lost 9 bases, the J end lost 0 bases, and 11 bases lay between the germline ends. The CDR3 is CASQRVVNTEAFF. The CDR3 nucleotides read TGTGCCAGCCAAAGAGTAGTGAACACTGAAGCTTTCTTT.

This clone was picked up a small number of times. This chain joins TRBV7-8 and TRBJ1-5; D remains unclear. The germline V gene has CDR1 SGHVS and CDR2 FQNEAQ. V lost 5 bases, J lost 2 bases, and 16 bases lay in between. The CDR3 consists of 16 residues. In DNA form, the CDR3 reads TGTGCCAGCAGCCCCCTCCTTGGCGGGGGCAATCAGCCCCAGCATTTT. It translates to CASSPLLGGGNQPQHF.

This clone showed up just a few times. This rearrangement joins TRBV11-2 to TRBJ2-7; D is perhaps TRBD1 (5 bases). The CDR3 has 15 residues. From germline, CDR1 is SGHAT and CDR2 FQNNGV. V lost 1 base and J lost 0, with 10 bases in between. CDR3 nucleotides: TGTGCCAGCAGCTTAGGACAGCGAAGCTCCTACGAGCAGTACTTC. Translating it yields CASSLGQRSSYEQYF. The full variable domain, with the rest looked up from reference TRBV11-2 and TRBJ2-7, is EAGVAQSPRYKIIEKRQSVAFWCNPISGHATLYWYQQILGQGPKLLIQFQNNGVVDDSQLPKDRFSAERLKGVDSTLKIQPAKLEDSAVYLCASSLGQRSSYEQYFGPGTRLTVT.

There are a few counts of this clone. The CDR3 region is CASSLGGQERSNVLTF. As DNA, the CDR3 is TGCGCCAGCAGCTTGGGAGGACAGGAAAGGTCCAACGTCCTGACTTTC. The chain employs TRBV5-1 and TRBJ2-6; 7 bases are a match to TRBD1. V lost 0 bases and J lost 8; bases outside the gene matches: 8. CDR3 length equals 16 residues. CDR1 and CDR2 from the germline V gene are SGHRS and YFSETQ.

The rearrangement joins TRBV29-1 to TRBJ2-3; 7 nucleotides match TRBD2. V was clipped by 3 bases and J by 2 bases; unmatched bases: 11. Germline CDR1 and CDR2: SQVTM and ANQGSEA. This CDR3 is built from 16 residues. CDR3 DNA sequence: TGCAGCGTTGAGCGGCCTAGCGGAGGGGCCACAGATACGCAGTATTTT. Translation gives CSVERPSGGATDTQYF.

Comment on this clone: Compared with germline, one end of the junction differs, possibly owing to a read error. This sequence joins TRBV27 and TRBJ2-1, with 11 bases identical to TRBD1. Germline CDR1 reads MNHEY; CDR2 reads SMNVEV (reference sequence). The length of the CDR3 is 11 residues. CDR3 protein: CASRTDRGLIF. The CDR3 DNA is TGTGCCAGCAGAACGGACAGGGGGCTTATCTTC.

The V and J genes are TRBV24-1 and TRBJ2-5; 8 bases are shared with TRBD2. CDR1 KGHDR and CDR2 SFDVKD come from the germline V gene. The CDR3 extends over 15 amino acids. V lost 6 bases, J lost 0 bases, and 5 bases stayed unmatched. CDR3 DNA sequence: TGTGCCACCAGTTCCACGGGAGGGGACCAAGAGACCCAGTACTTC. It encodes CATSSTGGDQETQYF.

The J gene is TRBJ2-5, the V gene TRBV11-1; perhaps TRBD1 as D (5 bases). Germline loops: CDR1 SGHAT, CDR2 FQDESV (reference sequence). The V end lost 4 bases, the J end lost 0 bases, and 9 bases lay between the germline ends. The CDR3 length is 14 residues. The chain's CDR3 is CASSYDRNQETQYF. CDR3 DNA: TGTGCCAGCAGCTACGACAGAAACCAAGAGACCCAGTACTTC. Supplemented by reference TRBV11-1 and TRBJ2-5, the full variable domain reads EAEVAQSPRYKITEKSQAVAFWCDPISGHATLYWYRQILGQGPELLVQFQDESVVDDSQLPKDRFSAERLKGVDSTLKIQPAELGDSAMYLCASSYDRNQETQYFGPGTRLLVL.

The chain is built from TRBV3-1 (or the pseudogene TRBV3-2) and TRBJ1-5; D call uncertain. Trimming cost V 0 bases and J 2 bases, with 8 bases left between them. The CDR3 spans 15 residues. The germline gives CDR1 LGHDT, CDR2 YNNKEL (reference sequence). CDR3 in amino acids: CASSQDGTGNQPQHF. DNA of the CDR3: TGTGCCAGCAGCCAAGATGGCACCGGCAATCAGCCCCAGCATTTT.

The DNA of the CDR3 is TGCGCCAGCAGCCAGCGGACAGGGAACACTGAAGCTTTCTTT. Its protein is CASSQRTGNTEAFF. The V call is TRBV4-3, the J call TRBJ1-1; 7 bases agree with TRBD1. V was pared by 3 bases and J by 1 base, with 2 bases of the junction left unmatched. CDR1 is LGHNA and CDR2 is YSLEER in the germline V gene. The CDR3 loop spans 14 amino acids.

The CDR3 DNA reads TGTGCCAGCAGTTACAGGACCCCACAGGGACCCTATGGCTACACCTTC. Translation: CASSYRTPQGPYGYTF. This chain links TRBV6-5 with TRBJ1-2, with a tentative D call TRBD1 (6 bases). The germline V gene has CDR1 MNHEY and CDR2 SVGAGI. The germline V and J ends were trimmed by 2 bases and 4 bases, with 17 bases remaining between them. The CDR3 contains 16 residues.

This chain connects TRBV18 to TRBJ1-3; 8 bases are shared with TRBD1. This CDR3 contains 18 residues. CDR1 and CDR2 (germline): KGHSH, LQKENI. The V gene end was trimmed by 6 bases and the J gene end by 0 bases; junction bases not matched to a gene: 13. The CDR3 is CASSGPLDRDVSGNTIYF. DNA for the CDR3: TGTGCCAGCTCGGGTCCTCTGGACAGGGACGTCTCTGGAAACACCATATATTTT.

This clone appeared a single time. The rearrangement links TRBV28 to TRBJ2-7; 8 bases match TRBD2. Germline CDR1 MDHEN, CDR2 SYDVKM. The CDR3 spans 15 residues. V shed 6 bases and J 0 bases; nucleotides not matched to a gene: 7. For the CDR3, the DNA is TGTGCCAGCAGGCGTACTAGCGGTAACTCCTACGAGCAGTACTTC. This sequence encodes CASRRTSGNSYEQYF.

The rearrangement uses TRBV7-9 and TRBJ1-2, with 11 bases identical to TRBD1. The CDR3 spans 16 residues. V gave up 5 bases and J gave up 2 bases; unmatched junction bases: 7. The V gene's germline CDR1 is SEHNR and CDR2 FQNEAQ (reference sequence). The CDR3 loop is CASSQRTGGLNYGYTF. CDR3 DNA sequence: TGTGCCAGCAGCCAACGGACAGGGGGCCTGAACTATGGCTACACCTTC.

There are a few counts of this clone. CDR3 coding DNA: TGTGCCAGCAGCTTAATGGTATCGGGGACATTCAGGGAGACCCAGTACTTC. Translating gives CASSLMVSGTFRETQYF. V and J are TRBV7-6 and TRBJ2-5, with D tentatively TRBD1 (6 bases). Trimming shortened V by 2 bases and J by 5 bases, and 21 bases separated the two germline ends. CDR1 is SGHVS, CDR2 FNYEAQ, per germline. The CDR3 has 17 residues.

The gene calls are TRBV30 and TRBJ2-7; 9 nucleotides align to TRBD2. This CDR3 has 16 residues. V gave up 3 bases and J gave up 0 bases; unmatched junction bases: 9. Germline V gives CDR1 GTSNPN, CDR2 SVGIG (reference sequence). The CDR3 sequence is CAWRRPASGISYEQYF. In DNA form, the CDR3 reads TGTGCCTGGAGGCGTCCGGCTAGCGGGATCTCCTACGAGCAGTACTTC.

The chain couples TRBV5-4 to TRBJ2-3; tentatively, D is TRBD1 (7 bases). The CDR3 totals 18 residues. The V end was cut by 4 bases, the J end by 2 bases, with 23 bases between. Per germline, CDR1 SGHNT and CDR2 YYREEE (reference sequence). CDR3: CASSPSGGGTATTDTQYF. As DNA, the CDR3 is TGTGCCAGCAGCCCATCAGGAGGGGGGACAGCGACCACAGATACGCAGTATTTT.

The rearrangement uses TRBV5-1 and TRBJ2-7, with 7 bases fitting TRBD1. V was clipped by 4 bases and J by 2 bases; unmatched bases: 18. The CDR3 covers 18 residues. CDR1 and CDR2 (germline): SGHRS, YFSETQ. The chain's CDR3 is CASSTRTGGRDQAYEQYF. Here the CDR3 DNA reads TGCGCCAGCAGCACCCGGACAGGAGGTAGGGACCAAGCCTACGAGCAGTACTTC.